One sample yielded the 20 T cell receptor beta chains listed below, sequenced in a study of cytomegalovirus exposure and HLA in healthy donors. The PCR had 60 Vbeta and 13 Jbeta primers. Some clones are missing from TCRdb's copy, which holds only in-frame ones; the method was immunoSEQ multiplex PCR. This table holds 150,000 to 200,000 clones, roughly four fifths found once. The material sequenced was PBMCs. All receptors come from a woman younger than 30 in good health and CMV-seropositive.

V gene TRBV5-6 combines with J gene TRBJ1-1, with D maybe TRBD1 (5 bases). The ends were cut back, 3 bases at V and 3 bases at J, with 15 bases in the middle. Germline V gene sequence: CDR1 SGHDT, CDR2 YYEEEE. The CDR3 is 15 amino acids. In nucleotides, the CDR3 is TGTGCCAGCAGCTGGGGGGGGGTAGAGCACACTGAAGCTTTCTTT. Amino acids: CASSWGGVEHTEAFF.

This rearrangement joins TRBV19 to TRBJ2-6; D is unresolved. The germline V gene has CDR1 LNHDA and CDR2 SQIVND (reference sequence). The CDR3 loop spans 16 amino acids. Trimming took 5 bases from V and 1 from J, leaving 12 bases between them. The chain's CDR3 is CASSEVSGSGANVLTF. The CDR3 DNA follows: TGTGCCAGTAGTGAGGTGTCTGGGTCTGGGGCCAACGTCCTGACTTTC.

This chain links TRBV4-3 with TRBJ2-4; 7 nucleotides line up with TRBD2. The V gene end was trimmed by 3 bases and the J gene end by 8 bases; junction bases not matched to a gene: 7. This CDR3 spans 14 amino acids. Germline V gene data show CDR1 as LGHNA and CDR2 as YSLEER. For the CDR3, the DNA is TGCGCCAGCAGCCATAGGACTAGGGTGGACATTCAGTACTTC. Its protein is CASSHRTRVDIQYF.

About this clone itself: Relative to the germline gene, one junction end is altered; a read error may explain this. The gene calls are TRBV5-5 and TRBJ2-7; 9 nucleotides align to TRBD1. The CDR3 spans 16 residues. Germline V gene sequence: CDR1 SGHKS, CDR2 YYEKEE (reference sequence). The CDR3 reads CASSLYLRDRAYEQYF. In DNA form, the CDR3 reads TGTGCCAGCAGCCTCTACCTCCGGGACAGGGCGTACGAGCAATACTTC.

This chain connects TRBV7-9 to TRBJ1-6; 8 bases line up with TRBD1. CDR1 and CDR2 (germline): SEHNR, FQNEAQ (reference sequence). The CDR3 totals 17 residues. V shed 6 bases and J 7 bases; nucleotides not matched to a gene: 14. Written as DNA, the CDR3 is TGTGCCAGCAGTGGTCCACAGGGGGTTACCCCCAATTCACCCCTCCACTTT. It specifies CASSGPQGVTPNSPLHF.

The V gene is TRBV4-2, the J gene TRBJ1-1; possible D gene TRBD1, 5 bases. The CDR3 runs 14 residues. Germline CDR1 is LGHNA and CDR2 is YNFKEQ. V was trimmed by 1 base and J by 1 base, leaving 7 bases between them. The CDR3 reads CASSQAGRNTEAFF. The CDR3 bases are TGTGCCAGCAGCCAAGCAGGGCGGAACACTGAAGCTTTCTTT.

Only one count was recorded for this clone. The chain employs TRBV19 and TRBJ1-1, with 7 bases lining up with TRBD1. Germline lookup yields CDR1 LNHDA and CDR2 SQIVND (reference sequence). The CDR3 loop spans 18 amino acids. V gave up 6 bases and J gave up 0 bases; unmatched junction bases: 16. The CDR3 spells CASRAPGTDLDLNTEAFF. The DNA of the CDR3 is TGTGCCAGTAGAGCACCCGGGACAGACCTCGACCTGAACACTGAAGCTTTCTTT.

The rearrangement joins TRBV4-3 to TRBJ2-7; TRBD2 agrees at 8 bases. From germline, CDR1 is LGHNA and CDR2 YSLEER. The CDR3 contains 16 residues. V gave up 2 bases and J gave up 2 bases; unmatched junction bases: 8. CDR3 residues: CASSQSSGLATYEQYF. CDR3 nucleotides: TGCGCCAGCAGCCAAAGTTCTGGACTAGCTACCTACGAGCAGTACTTC.

The chain has TRBV29-1 and TRBJ2-3; D might be TRBD1 (7 bases). Trimming stripped 7 bases from V and 2 bases from J, with 13 bases between. The CDR3 contains 13 residues. The V gene's germline CDR1 is SQVTM and CDR2 ANQGSEA. CDR3 amino acids: CSAGDSSTDTQYF. The CDR3 region has the DNA TGCAGCGCGGGGGACAGCTCCACAGATACGCAGTATTTT.

The J gene is TRBJ2-7, the V gene TRBV7-9, with D possibly TRBD2 on 5 matching bases. Germline V gene data show CDR1 as SEHNR and CDR2 as FQNEAQ (reference sequence). The CDR3 length is 15 residues. V was shortened by 1 base and J by 3 bases, with 13 bases between the two germline ends. CDR3 sequence reads: CASSLDREKVYEQYF. The CDR3 DNA reads as TGTGCCAGCAGCTTAGACCGGGAAAAAGTCTACGAGCAGTACTTC.

The chain links TRBV7-3 to TRBJ2-7; no clear D gene. V was shortened by 4 bases and J by 6 bases, with 13 bases between the two germline ends. Germline CDR1 is SGHTA and CDR2 is FQGTGA. This CDR3 spans 13 amino acids. Written as DNA, the CDR3 is TGTGCCAGCAGCTCCCTATCTGACTCCGAGCAGTACTTC. This codes for CASSSLSDSEQYF.

This chain uses TRBV5-8 with TRBJ2-7; D remains unclear. The CDR3 length is 11 residues. V shed 4 bases and J shed 1 base, with 3 bases lying between them. Germline V gives CDR1 SGHTS, CDR2 YDEGEE. In nucleotides, the CDR3 is TGTGCCAGCAGCATATCCTACGAGCAGTACTTC. Translating gives CASSISYEQYF.

This clone was seen a few times. This chain joins TRBV2 and TRBJ1-3, with D hard to call. V was clipped by 7 bases and J by 0 bases, with 13 bases between them. CDR3 length: 15 residues. Germline-derived CDR1 and CDR2 are SNHLY and FYNNEI. CDR3: CASTGGSASGNTIYF. The CDR3 bases are TGTGCCAGCACGGGAGGAAGCGCCTCTGGAAACACCATATATTTT.

The chain carries TRBV19 and TRBJ2-1; tentative D call: TRBD1 (5 bases). Germline V gene sequence: CDR1 LNHDA, CDR2 SQIVND (reference sequence). This CDR3 contains 14 residues. Trimming stripped 5 bases from V and 12 bases from J, with 20 bases between. This CDR3 reads CASSPQRGRVGQFF. CDR3 nucleotide sequence: TGTGCCAGTAGTCCCCAAAGGGGCAGGGTTGGGCAGTTCTTC.

Worth noting for this clone: A junction end diverges from the germline sequence, so it may reflect a read error. The chain recombines TRBV4-2 with TRBJ2-1, with TRBD2 identical over 8 bases. This CDR3 contains 19 residues. Per germline, CDR1 LGHNA and CDR2 YNFKEQ. DNA of the CDR3: TGTGCCGGCAGCCAAGTGCCCCTCCGGGGGGGCCTGTCCTACAATGAGCAGTTCTTC. Translation: CAGSQVPLRGGLSYNEQFF.

The chain has TRBV6-6 and TRBJ2-7, with a possible D match to TRBD1 (5 bases). V lost 8 bases, J lost 2 bases, and 13 bases lay in between. CDR3 length: 13 residues. CDR1 is MNHNY, CDR2 SVGAGI, per germline (reference sequence). The CDR3 DNA reads as TGTGCCAGCGGGGCCAGGTGGGCCTACGAGCAGTACTTC. This translates into CASGARWAYEQYF.

The V gene is TRBV6-5, the J gene TRBJ2-1; tentative D call: TRBD1 (6 bases). Germline CDR1 MNHEY, CDR2 SVGAGI. CDR3 size: 12 residues. Trimming took off 2 bases at V and 7 bases at J, with 6 bases between the two ends. The CDR3 DNA sequence: TGTGCCAGCAGTTACGACAGGAATGAGCAGTTCTTC. Translation: CASSYDRNEQFF.

The J gene is TRBJ1-2, the V gene TRBV25-1; no reliable D call. The length of the CDR3 is 13 residues. V lost 6 bases and J lost 0, with 8 bases in between. CDR1 and CDR2 (germline): MGHDK, SYGVNS. This chain's CDR3 is CASRQEANYGYTF. The CDR3 DNA sequence: TGTGCCAGCAGACAAGAAGCTAACTATGGCTACACCTTC.

The chain combines TRBV12-5 with TRBJ1-1; 7 nucleotides line up with TRBD1. The CDR3 has 15 amino acids. V shed 1 base and J 0 bases; nucleotides not matched to a gene: 2. CDR1 is LGHNT and CDR2 is FRNRAP in the germline V gene. CDR3 bases: TGTGCTAGTGGTTTGGGACAGGGCATGAACACTGAAGCTTTCTTT. Its protein product is CASGLGQGMNTEAFF.

To note about this clone: Additional DNA sequences in this sample encode the identical CDR3. The chain employs TRBV5-6 and TRBJ2-7; TRBD1 agrees at 7 bases. In germline, CDR1 is SGHDT, CDR2 YYEEEE. V dropped 8 bases and J dropped 0; count of bases not matched to a gene: 5. This CDR3 has 13 amino acids. CDR3 residues: CASTRDSSYEQYF. The CDR3 DNA follows: TGTGCCAGTACACGGGACAGCTCCTACGAGCAGTACTTC.